There are many counts of the clone carrying this T cell receptor beta chain. Its antigen is currently unknown. These data come from a study of T cells in Graves' hyperthyroidism and ophthalmopathy. The study, taken as a whole, reports: Onset of ophthalmopathy came a median about 6.5 months after the model predicted it.

Researchers amplified the TCR beta CDR3 regions from RNA transcripts. RT-PCR in the first round (using the HTBI primer set) targeted the TCR CDR3. TCRdb recomputed calls from the multiplex PCR reads with MiXCR, one row per CDR3 protein. The table lists around 300,000 distinct CDR3 sequences, approximately 13% of them singletons. Germline CDR1 reads WNHNN; CDR2 reads SYGVQD (reference sequence). The CDR3 extends over 15 amino acids. V was trimmed by 3 bases and J by 3 bases, leaving 12 bases between them. The TCR originated in a woman aged 40 to 50 with Graves' ophthalmopathy. The sequenced material came from blood. This chain connects TRBV10-1 to TRBJ2-1, with D unresolved. In DNA, the CDR3 is TGCGCCAGCAGTGATTCGCTATCGGGCTACAATGAGCAGTTCTTC. It translates to CASSDSLSGYNEQFF.